The rows below give T cell receptor beta chains drawn from one sample of a study of blood T cell repertoires in COVID-19. The data were produced by immunoSEQ multiplex PCR, yet TCRdb's version contains in-frame clones alone and is incomplete. The sample has some 160,000 clones, roughly 80% seen once. The sequenced sample consisted of PBMCs or T cells enriched from blood (not recorded which). Receptors were obtained from a woman aged 55-69 years who had recovered from COVID-19. The CDR3 runs from the conserved cysteine through the conserved F or W. D genes are given only for firm matches. Some rows mark clone size as missing; the rest say once, few, many or name a class of expanded clone.

>TRBV18|.|TRBJ2-5|TRBD2
TGTGCCAGCTCACCCGGACTAGCGGAAGAGACCCAGTACTTC
CASSPGLAEETQYF
>TRBV15|.|TRBJ2-1|TRBD2
TGTGCCACCAGCGGAGGACTAGCGGGGCGGACCTACAATGAGCAGTTCTTC
CATSGGLAGRTYNEQFF
>TRBV19|few|TRBJ1-4|.
TGTGCCAGTAGGAGGATTAATGAAAAACTGTTTTTT
CASRRINEKLFF
>TRBV12-3/TRBV12-4|.|TRBJ1-1|.
TGTGCCAGCAGGCAGGGCACCACTGAAGCTTTCTTT
CASRQGTTEAFF
>TRBV9|few|TRBJ1-2|.
TGTGCCAGCACAGAACTAGGACGGCCTTTTAGCTACACCTTC
CASTELGRPFSYTF
>TRBV28|once|TRBJ1-2|TRBD1
TGTGCCAGCAGTTTATGGACAGGGTCAGGCGGCTACACCTTC
CASSLWTGSGGYTF
>TRBV5-6|.|TRBJ2-7|TRBD1
TGTGCCAGCAGTTATGACAGGGGCTACGAGCAGTACTTC
CASSYDRGYEQYF
>TRBV2|.|TRBJ2-3|TRBD2
TGTGCCAGCAGTTACGCGGGGGGGAGCACAGATACGCAGTATTTT
CASSYAGGSTDTQYF
>TRBV24-1|once|TRBJ2-5|.
TGTGCCACCAGTGATACCGGGGAACAAGAGACCCAGTACTTC
CATSDTGEQETQYF
>TRBV11-2|.|TRBJ1-4|TRBD1
TGTGCCAGCAGCTCGACAGGGAGGACTAATGAAAAACTGTTTTTT
CASSSTGRTNEKLFF
>TRBV10-3|.|TRBJ1-2|.
TGTGCCATCAGACCCGTGGAGGGGAGCTATGGCTACACCTTC
CAIRPVEGSYGYTF
>TRBV7-8|.|TRBJ2-5|TRBD1
TGTGCCAGCAGCTTAGCGGGACAGGGAGAAGAGACCCAGTACTTC
CASSLAGQGEETQYF
>TRBV9|.|TRBJ2-7|TRBD2
TGTGCCAGCAGCGTAGCTGAGGAGGGGACTAGCGGGGGTGGATACGAGCAGTACTTC
CASSVAEEGTSGGGYEQYF
>TRBV25-1|.|TRBJ2-1|.
TGTGCCAGCAGTGGAATGGGGGGCAATGAGCAGTTCTTC
CASSGMGGNEQFF
>TRBV2|.|TRBJ2-3|TRBD2
TGTGCCAGCAGTGGCCCGGGGGGGGCCGGAGTGACGCAGTATTTT
CASSGPGGAGVTQYF
>TRBV7-2|.|TRBJ2-2|.
TGTGCCAGCAGCCCGGCAGGCACCGGGGAGCTGTTTTTT
CASSPAGTGELFF
>TRBV19|once|TRBJ1-2|TRBD1
TGTGCCAGTAGCGGTAGGGACAGAGCATTCTACTATGGCTACACCTTC
CASSGRDRAFYYGYTF
>TRBV6-1|many|TRBJ2-3|.
TGTGCCAGCAGTGAAACAGGGTTGTGGGATACGCAGTATTTT
CASSETGLWDTQYF
>TRBV6-5|.|TRBJ1-5|TRBD1
TGTGCCAGTCGACAGGGGAGCAATCAGCCCCAGCATTTT
CASRQGSNQPQHF
>TRBV4-2|.|TRBJ2-1|.
TGTGCCAGCAGCCCCAGGGGGGATGAGCAGTTCTTC
CASSPRGDEQFF
>TRBV4-1|.|TRBJ2-3|.
TGCGCCAGCAGCCATGACTCTAGCACAGATACGCAGTATTTT
CASSHDSSTDTQYF
>TRBV9|once|TRBJ2-1|.
TGTGCCAGACGGCGACGGAGGGGTGAGCAGTTCTTC
CARRRRRGEQFF
>TRBV4-1|.|TRBJ1-6|.
TGCGCCAGCAGCCAAGAGGGGCCACTAAATAATTCACCCCTCCACTTT
CASSQEGPLNNSPLHF
>TRBV7-2|.|TRBJ1-5|TRBD1
TGTGCCAGCAGCCCGGGACAGTTGCTCAATCAGCCCCAGCATTTT
CASSPGQLLNQPQHF
>TRBV24-1|.|TRBJ1-2|TRBD1
TGTGCCACCAGTGATCGGACAGGCAGGGTCGACGGCTACACCTTC
CATSDRTGRVDGYTF
>TRBV20-1|.|TRBJ2-7|.
TGCAGTGCCGAACGCGGATACGAGCAGTACTTC
CSAERGYEQYF
>TRBV11-2|few|TRBJ1-3|TRBD1
TGTGCCAGCAGCCCCGGGACAGGGGGCAGAAACACCATATATTTT
CASSPGTGGRNTIYF
>TRBV27|.|TRBJ1-1|.
TGTGCCAGCGCCAGGACTGTGAACACTGAAGCTTTCTTT
CASARTVNTEAFF
>TRBV9|.|TRBJ2-1|TRBD2
TGTGCCAGCTCACCCGGGGGGACCGTCCTAAGGTACAATGAGCAGTTCTTC
CASSPGGTVLRYNEQFF
>TRBV19|.|TRBJ1-1|.
TGTGCCAGTAATATGGGGGGAACTGAAGCTTTCTTT
CASNMGGTEAFF
>TRBV19|once|TRBJ1-1|TRBD1
TGTGCCAGTAATGCCGGGACAGCTTTCACTGAAGCTTTCTTT
CASNAGTAFTEAFF
>TRBV4-2|.|TRBJ2-7|.
TGTGCCAGCAGCTCACCCGATAACAAAGCCTACGAGCAGTACTTC
CASSSPDNKAYEQYF
>TRBV2|.|TRBJ2-3|.
TGTGCCAGCGCTTCCCAGGGGAATACGCAGTATTTT
CASASQGNTQYF
>TRBV20-1|.|TRBJ2-7|.
TGCAGTGCTAGGGGGCCTAGGGAGCAGTACTTC
CSARGPREQYF
>TRBV5-1|.|TRBJ1-1|.
TGCGCCAGCAGCTTGGAACAGTCTATGAACACTGAAGCTTTCTTT
CASSLEQSMNTEAFF
>TRBV3-1/TRBV3-2|.|TRBJ1-6|.
TGTGCCGCGAACCGGGGAGGGTATTCACCCCTCCACTTT
CAANRGGYSPLHF
>TRBV6-4|.|TRBJ2-1|TRBD2
TGTGCCAGCAGTTGGGTAGCGGGGGCAAGCTCCTACAATGAGCAGTTCTTC
CASSWVAGASSYNEQFF
>TRBV5-4|.|TRBJ2-1|TRBD2
TGTGCCAGCAGCCCCCGAGCGGGGGGGCCCCACAATGAGCAGTTCTTC
CASSPRAGGPHNEQFF
>TRBV20-1|.|TRBJ2-3|.
TGCAGTGCTAGCCCAACAGATACGCAGTATTTT
CSASPTDTQYF
>TRBV4-2|once|TRBJ1-2|.
TGTGCCAGCAGCCAAGCGCCTACGAGGGGAGGTCAGAACTATGGCTACACCTTC
CASSQAPTRGGQNYGYTF
>TRBV11-2|few|TRBJ2-7|TRBD1
TGTGCCAGCAGCTTATCCGCCCCAGGGGGCGGCGAGCAGTACTTC
CASSLSAPGGGEQYF
>TRBV30|.|TRBJ2-3|TRBD2
TGTGCCTGGGAGGCGGGGGGCGGCACAGATACGCAGTATTTT
CAWEAGGGTDTQYF
>TRBV5-5|.|TRBJ1-5|.
TGTGCCAGCAGCCGAGACATTAACGGCAATCAGCCCCAGCATTTT
CASSRDINGNQPQHF
>TRBV5-1|.|TRBJ1-2|.
TGCGCCACCCGCGAGGAGGGAATGGGGGTAAATGGCTACACCTTC
CATREEGMGVNGYTF
>TRBV3-1/TRBV3-2|.|TRBJ1-3|.
TGTGCCAGCAGCCAAGAGGCAAACACCATATATTTT
CASSQEANTIYF
>TRBV5-1|once|TRBJ2-7|TRBD2
TGCGCCAGCAGCTTGAAGGCTAGCGGGGGTAGAGAGCAGTACTTC
CASSLKASGGREQYF
>TRBV2|.|TRBJ1-4|.
TGTGCCAGCAAGGGGGACGCAGCTGCAACTAATGAAAAACTGTTTTTT
CASKGDAAATNEKLFF
>TRBV5-1|.|TRBJ1-2|TRBD1
TGCGCCAGCAGCCCCGGGGACAGCCACTATGGCTACACCTTC
CASSPGDSHYGYTF
>TRBV27|.|TRBJ1-2|TRBD1
TGTGCCAGCAGTAAACGCGGACAGGGGGCCGATGGCTACACCTTC
CASSKRGQGADGYTF
>TRBV14|few|TRBJ2-3|TRBD1
TGTGCCAGCAGCTACGGGACAGGGGGCGCAGATACGCAGTATTTT
CASSYGTGGADTQYF
>TRBV19|.|TRBJ1-6|.
TGTGCCAGTAGGTCTAAATACTATAATTCACCCCTCCACTTT
CASRSKYYNSPLHF
>TRBV5-1|.|TRBJ1-2|.
TGCGCCAGCAGCTTGGATTCAGACACCAGCTACACCTTC
CASSLDSDTSYTF
>TRBV23-1|.|TRBJ2-3|.
TGCGCCAGCAGTCACTTCGATACGCAGTATTTT
CASSHFDTQYF
>TRBV3-1/TRBV3-2|.|TRBJ2-2|.
TGTGCCAGCAGCCAGGGAGCCGGGGAGCTGTTTTTT
CASSQGAGELFF
>TRBV6-2/TRBV6-3|.|TRBJ1-1|TRBD1
TGTGCCAGCAGTTACAGCCCCGATACCGACCGGACAGGGGGGACTGAAGCTTTCTTT
CASSYSPDTDRTGGTEAFF